Included here is one T cell receptor beta chain sequence, with context. The antigen is undetermined. V was clipped by 2 bases and J by 2 bases, with 13 bases between them. CDR1 and CDR2 from the germline V gene are LNHDA and SQIVND (reference sequence). There are 16 residues in the CDR3. Use of 60 Vbeta and 13 Jbeta primers characterized the PCR. Only in-frame clones appear in the TCRdb table, and some are missing; sequencing was by immunoSEQ multiplex PCR. The sample lists 200,000 to 250,000 clones; about 80% were seen once. The data were taken from a study of cytomegalovirus exposure and HLA in healthy donors. Overall study results and limits: It was fewer than 200 TCR beta chains that were listed as cytomegalovirus-associated. For most TCR sequences rarity was the rule, although some public TCRs occurred in many donors.

The TCR sequence derives from a woman aged 55-70 years in good health and CMV-seropositive. The chain carries TRBV19 and TRBJ1-5; D may be TRBD1 (6 bases). The source material was PBMCs. The CDR3 region is CASSISGDAGNQPQHF. The DNA for the CDR3 is TGTGCCAGTAGTATATCAGGGGATGCGGGCAATCAGCCCCAGCATTTT. The variable domain in full, completed from reference TRBV19 and TRBJ1-5, reads DGGITQSPKYLFRKEGQNVTLSCEQNLNHDAMYWYRQDPGQGLRLIYYSQIVNDFQKGDIAEGYSVSREKKESFPLTVTSAQKNPTAFYLCASSISGDAGNQPQHFGDGTRLSIL.